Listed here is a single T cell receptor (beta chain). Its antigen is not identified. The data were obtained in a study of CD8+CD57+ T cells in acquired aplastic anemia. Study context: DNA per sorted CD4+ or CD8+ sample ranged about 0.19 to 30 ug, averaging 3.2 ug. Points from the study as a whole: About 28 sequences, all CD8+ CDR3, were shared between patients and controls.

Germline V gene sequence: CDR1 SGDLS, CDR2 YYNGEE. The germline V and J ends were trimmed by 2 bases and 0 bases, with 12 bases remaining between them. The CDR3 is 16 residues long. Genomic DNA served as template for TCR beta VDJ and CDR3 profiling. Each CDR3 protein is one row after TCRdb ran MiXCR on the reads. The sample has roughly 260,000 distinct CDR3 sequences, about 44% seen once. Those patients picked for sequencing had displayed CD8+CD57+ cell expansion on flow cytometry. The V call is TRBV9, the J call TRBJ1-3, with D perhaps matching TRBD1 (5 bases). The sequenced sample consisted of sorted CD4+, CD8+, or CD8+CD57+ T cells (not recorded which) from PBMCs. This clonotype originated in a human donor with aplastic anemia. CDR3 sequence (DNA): TGTGCCAGCAGCGTGGACAATCGACACTCTGGAAACACCATATATTTT. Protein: CASSVDNRHSGNTIYF.